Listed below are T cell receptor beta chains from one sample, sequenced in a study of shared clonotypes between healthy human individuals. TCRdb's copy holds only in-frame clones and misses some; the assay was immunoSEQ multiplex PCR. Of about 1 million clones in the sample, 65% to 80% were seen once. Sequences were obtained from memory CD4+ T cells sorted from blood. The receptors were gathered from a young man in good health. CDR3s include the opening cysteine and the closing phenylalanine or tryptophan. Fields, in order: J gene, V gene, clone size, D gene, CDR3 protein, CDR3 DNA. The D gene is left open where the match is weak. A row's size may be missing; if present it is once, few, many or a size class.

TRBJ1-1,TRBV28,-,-,CASSFADRNYSEAFF,TGTGCCAGCAGTTTCGCGGACCGAAACTACTCTGAAGCTTTCTTT
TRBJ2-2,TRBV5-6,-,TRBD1,CASSFGDRGTTQTGELFF,TGTGCCAGCAGCTTTGGGGACAGGGGGACGACCCAAACCGGGGAGCTGTTTTTT
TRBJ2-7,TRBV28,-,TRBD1,CASSTGVYEQYF,TGTGCCAGCAGTACAGGGGTCTACGAGCAGTACTTC
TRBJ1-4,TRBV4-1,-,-,CASSQLGHPNEKLFF,TGCGCCAGCAGCCAACTTGGACATCCTAATGAAAAACTGTTTTTT
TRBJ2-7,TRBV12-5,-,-,CASGLSGQVYYEQYF,TGTGCTAGTGGTTTGTCCGGGCAGGTTTACTACGAGCAGTACTTC
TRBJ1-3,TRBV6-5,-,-,CASSYDGTTGNTIYF,TGTGCCAGCAGTTACGACGGGACGACCGGAAACACCATATATTTT
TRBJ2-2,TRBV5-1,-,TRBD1,CASSLGQGWTGELFF,TGCGCCAGCAGCTTGGGACAGGGATGGACCGGGGAGCTGTTTTTT
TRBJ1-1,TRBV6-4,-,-,CASSDSIGGVTRAFF,TGTGCCAGCAGTGACTCGATTGGAGGAGTCACGAGGGCTTTCTTT
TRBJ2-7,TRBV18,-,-,CASSPSSRGAYEQYF,TGTGCCAGCTCACCAAGTTCCAGGGGGGCGTACGAGCAGTACTTC
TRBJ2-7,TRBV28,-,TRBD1,CASHRGQTYEQYF,TGTGCCAGCCACAGGGGCCAGACCTACGAGCAGTACTTC
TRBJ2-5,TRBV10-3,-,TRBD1,CAISDRAGQGLGTQYF,TGTGCCATCAGTGACCGCGCGGGACAGGGCTTGGGGACCCAGTACTTC
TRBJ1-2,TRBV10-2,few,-,CASSEGGGYTF,TGCGCCAGCAGTGAAGGGGGGGGCTACACCTTC
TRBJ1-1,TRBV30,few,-,CAWSVRLTEAFF,TGTGCCTGGAGTGTACGCCTCACTGAAGCTTTCTTT
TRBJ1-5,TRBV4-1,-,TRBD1,CASSQDGQGKQPQHF,TGCGCCAGCAGCCAAGATGGACAGGGAAAGCAGCCCCAGCATTTT
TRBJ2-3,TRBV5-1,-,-,CASSRGYGTTDTQYF,TGCGCCAGCAGCCGGGGTTATGGCACCACAGATACGCAGTATTTT
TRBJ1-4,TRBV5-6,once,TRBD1,CASSRDRVGNEKLFF,TGTGCCAGCAGCCGGGACAGGGTGGGGAATGAAAAACTGTTTTTT
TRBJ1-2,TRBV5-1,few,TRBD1,CASSAGQGGGYTF,TGCGCCAGCAGCGCGGGACAGGGGGGTGGCTACACCTTC
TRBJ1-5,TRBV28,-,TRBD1,CASSSYQARGRGRSSQPQHF,TGTGCCAGCAGTTCTTATCAGGCTCGTGGGAGGGGGCGCTCTTCTCAGCCCCAGCATTTT
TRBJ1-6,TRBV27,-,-,CASSLEAYNSPLHF,TGTGCCAGCAGTTTAGAGGCTTATAATTCACCCCTCCACTTT
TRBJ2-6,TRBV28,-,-,CASTGWGDVLTF,TGTGCCAGCACAGGGTGGGGCGACGTCCTGACTTTC
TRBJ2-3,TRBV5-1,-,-,CASSLRERISTDTQYF,TGCGCCAGCAGCCTAAGGGAGCGGATAAGCACAGATACGCAGTATTTT
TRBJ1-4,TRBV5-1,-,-,CASSFVGIDEKLFF,TGCGCCAGCAGCTTTGTAGGGATTGATGAAAAACTGTTTTTT
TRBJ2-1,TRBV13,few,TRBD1,CASSPGQGIGEQFF,TGTGCCAGCAGTCCCGGACAGGGCATAGGGGAGCAGTTCTTC
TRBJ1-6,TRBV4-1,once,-,CASSQNPIPGTSPLHF,TGCGCCAGCAGCCAAAATCCAATTCCAGGGACTTCACCCCTCCACTTT
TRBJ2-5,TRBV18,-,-,CASSPLTERQETQYF,TGTGCCAGCTCACCATTAACAGAGAGACAAGAGACCCAGTACTTC
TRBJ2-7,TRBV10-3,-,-,CATRGAKTGNEQYF,TGTGCCACCAGGGGGGCTAAGACAGGGAACGAGCAGTACTTC
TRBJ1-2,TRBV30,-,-,CAWETTGYTF,TGTGCCTGGGAAACGACAGGCTACACCTTC
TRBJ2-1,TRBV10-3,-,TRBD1,CAISAGDRVEFF,TGTGCCATCAGTGCGGGCGACAGGGTGGAGTTCTTC